These 9 T cell receptor beta chains came from one sample sequenced in a study of cytomegalovirus exposure and HLA in healthy donors. The PCR used 60 Vbeta and 13 Jbeta primers. TCRdb's copy holds only in-frame clones and misses some; the assay was immunoSEQ multiplex PCR. The table includes around 250,000 clones, 81% detected once. The sample taken for sequencing was PBMCs. The origin of the receptors is a woman between 55 and 75 years old in good health and CMV-seropositive.

The V call is TRBV27, the J call TRBJ1-1; 11 bases match TRBD1. The CDR3 runs to 16 residues. CDR1 is MNHEY, CDR2 SMNVEV, per germline (reference sequence). V lost 5 bases, J lost 4 bases, and 9 bases stayed unmatched. CDR3 DNA: TGTGCCAGCAGTCTAGGACAGGGGGCGCCGAGCACTGAAGCTTTCTTT. Amino acid sequence: CASSLGQGAPSTEAFF.

The chain recombines TRBV4-1 with TRBJ2-1, with D tentatively TRBD1 (6 bases). Per the germline V gene, CDR1 is MGHRA and CDR2 is YSYEKL. This CDR3 contains 15 residues. The V gene lost 4 bases and the J gene lost 2 bases, with 12 bases spanning the gap. The CDR3 loop reads CASSPLYRAYNEQFF. The DNA for the CDR3 is TGCGCCAGCAGCCCACTCTACAGGGCCTACAATGAGCAGTTCTTC.

This chain uses TRBV27 with TRBJ1-4; D possibly corresponds to TRBD1 (5 bases). Looked up from germline, CDR1 is MNHEY and CDR2 is SMNVEV (reference sequence). The CDR3 runs 13 residues. V was trimmed by 3 bases and J by 8 bases, leaving 10 bases between them. CDR3 protein: CASSFRGNEKLFF. The CDR3 coding sequence is TGTGCCAGCAGTTTTCGGGGGAACGAAAAACTGTTTTTT.

This clone occurred once. The chain recombines TRBV5-4 with TRBJ2-7; 7 bases agree with TRBD2. The CDR3 has 15 residues. J gave up 4 bases and V 4 bases, and 11 bases lay outside the gene matches. Germline V gene lookup returns CDR1 SGHNT and CDR2 YYREEE (reference sequence). The CDR3 region has the DNA TGTGCCAGCAGCGCGATGGTAGCGGGCCAATACGAGCAGTACTTC. This codes for CASSAMVAGQYEQYF.

This sequence joins TRBV19 and TRBJ2-3; TRBD1 might be the D (5 bases). Germline V gene lookup returns CDR1 LNHDA and CDR2 SQIVND (reference sequence). Trimming pared 7 bases from V and 0 bases from J, leaving 11 bases between. The CDR3 spans 14 residues. CDR3 loop: CASKDSHSTDTQYF. DNA of the CDR3: TGTGCCAGTAAAGACAGCCATAGCACAGATACGCAGTATTTT. Based on the CDR3 plus reference TRBV19 and TRBJ2-3, the full variable domain is DGGITQSPKYLFRKEGQNVTLSCEQNLNHDAMYWYRQDPGQGLRLIYYSQIVNDFQKGDIAEGYSVSREKKESFPLTVTSAQKNPTAFYLCASKDSHSTDTQYFGPGTRLTVL.

This chain links TRBV9 with TRBJ2-1; D is perhaps TRBD2 (5 bases). The CDR3 runs 15 residues. CDR1 and CDR2 (germline): SGDLS, YYNGEE. Trimming pared 0 bases from V and 2 bases from J, leaving 9 bases between. CDR3 nucleotide sequence: TGTGCCAGCAGCGTAGAAAGCGGAGCCTACAATGAGCAGTTCTTC. Residues: CASSVESGAYNEQFF.

This clone was observed a few times. The CDR3 reads CASSHGTSGRYLAKNIQYF. Written as DNA, the CDR3 is TGCGCCAGCAGCCACGGGACTAGCGGGAGGTACCTAGCCAAAAACATTCAGTACTTC. This rearrangement joins TRBV5-1 to TRBJ2-4; TRBD2 matches at 15 bases. Germline V lookup: CDR1 SGHRS, CDR2 YFSETQ. The CDR3 is 19 amino acids. V dropped 4 bases and J dropped 0; count of bases not matched to a gene: 8.

With respect to this clone: The same CDR3 can be traced to other DNA sequences in this sample. The chain recombines TRBV27 with TRBJ2-2; 8 positions match TRBD2. Germline CDR1 is MNHEY and CDR2 is SMNVEV (reference sequence). J lost 1 base, V lost 2 bases, and 3 bases had no gene match. The CDR3 sequence is 16 residues long. CDR3 loop: CASSLVGRVNTGELFF. The DNA for the CDR3 is TGTGCCAGCAGTTTAGTCGGGAGGGTGAACACCGGGGAGCTGTTTTTT.

The rearrangement uses TRBV9 and TRBJ1-3; no clear D gene. V gave up 0 bases and J gave up 4 bases, with 11 bases separating them. The CDR3 sequence is 15 residues long. Germline-derived CDR1 and CDR2 are SGDLS and YYNGEE. The CDR3 region is CASSVDPAAGNTIYF. The DNA for the CDR3 is TGTGCCAGCAGCGTAGACCCAGCGGCCGGAAACACCATATATTTT.